This TCR beta chain originates from a study of cytomegalovirus exposure and HLA in healthy donors. Study results and caveats: The study designated roughly 150 TCR beta chains cytomegalovirus-associated. According to a later analysis, most TCR beta chains associated with CMV appeared HLA-restricted. In a later analysis, HLA-associated TCR beta chains were more clonally expanded than equally common others. The classifier, whose performance was assessed in both the original and validation cohorts, reportedly diagnosed cytomegalovirus status with high specificity and sensitivity.

60 Vbeta and 13 Jbeta primers were used in PCR. Assay: immunoSEQ multiplex PCR; the TCRdb copy retains only in-frame clones and omits some. The sample comprises more than 90,000 clones, 60% to 85% of which are singletons, and 4% to 5% rests with the top ten. The germline CDR1 and CDR2 sequences are MNHNS and SASEGT. This CDR3 has 14 residues. Trimming cost V 7 bases and J 2 bases; bases outside gene matches: 3. Turning to this clone: Its antigen is unidentified.

The chain links TRBV6-1 to TRBJ1-4, with TRBD1 identical over 8 bases. The TCR was taken from a man in his forties or fifties in good health and CMV-seropositive. Sequenced sample: PBMCs. CDR3 loop: CASKRQGTNEKLFF. In DNA, the CDR3 is TGTGCCAGCAAGAGACAGGGGACTAATGAAAAACTGTTTTTT.